This entry is about one T cell receptor (beta chain). Its antigen has not been determined. Base qualities are not provided; no much larger clone lies one nucleotide away. The data were taken from a study of control samples from healthy donors and cancer patients (dated by TCRdb to 2020 to 2021). Receptor amplification or capture employed the immunoSEQ multiplex PCR assay. Not all clones reach the TCRdb copy of this immuneACCESS table, which keeps in-frame sequences only. Checked studies attribute under half of the gap to unresolved V genes and leave the rest unexplained. The sample table holds tens of thousands of clones, of which roughly 90% were seen once. The ten most abundant clones make up 1.9% of the sample. The receptor was isolated from a woman aged 60-75 years with head and neck cancer. Sequenced: PBMCs.

The CDR3 corresponds to CSVGAGGLYGYTF. The base sequence is TGCAGCGTAGGGGCAGGGGGCCTCTATGGCTACACCTTC. Recombination joined TRBV29-1 with TRBJ1-2, and 8 bases in between align with TRBD1. From the germline V gene, CDR1 is SQVTM and CDR2 is ANQGSEA. The CDR3 starts with the cysteine, ends with the phenylalanine, and has 13 residues. CDR3 DNA is the only sequence kept; it has 39 bases, read in frame from the first base. From V the trimming removes 6 bases and from J it removes 4 bases, while the gene matches leave 7 bases of the junction unaccounted for.